This TCR beta chain is from a study of cytomegalovirus exposure and HLA in healthy donors. Study details: The same platform as the 650 to 700 first-cohort repertoires was used for the roughly 130 validation repertoires, a later analysis reported.

Overall study findings and caveats: Over 150 TCR beta chains were listed as cytomegalovirus-associated. Subsequent analysis of the approximately 120 validation repertoires found a tendency for first-cohort TCR clusters to co-occur. Some public TCRs appeared in many individuals, while most sequences were rare.

Clones were sequenced by immunoSEQ multiplex PCR, and TCRdb holds only the in-frame ones, with some missing. Among around 91,000 clones listed, about 93% were seen once. In germline, CDR1 is LNHDA, CDR2 SQIVND (reference sequence). The CDR3 runs 15 residues. Notes on this clone: As yet, its antigen is unknown. An end of the junction differs from the germline gene, which may be a read error.

The chain recombines TRBV19 with TRBJ1-5; D is undetermined. The receptor comes from a woman in her 30s in good health and CMV-seropositive. The sequencing sample was made of PBMCs. The chain's CDR3 is CASSIDGGSYQPQHF. DNA of the CDR3: TGTGCCAGTAGTATCGACGGCGGTAGCTATCAGCCCCAGCATTTT.